The TCR beta chain described here comes from a study of blood T cells in healthy people across ages. Points from the study as a whole: Per million T cells, the diversity of TCR beta decreased roughly linearly as age advanced.

Combining a sample-barcoded 5' primer with a J-beta primer mix, a second PCR ran for about 7 to 11 cycles. One entry per CDR3 protein, called by TCRdb with MiXCR from the 5' RACE reads. The sample yields about 640,000 distinct CDR3 sequences, roughly 53% seen once. About this clonotype itself: The antigen is not known.

V lost 4 bases and J 1 base, leaving 9 bases between the germline ends. The CDR3 spans 14 residues. Germline CDR1 reads SGHDT; CDR2 reads YYEEEE. The chain links TRBV5-6 to TRBJ2-4; D remains ambiguous. What was sequenced was blood. The TCR sequence derives from a man aged 55 to 70 in good health. The CDR3 is CASSLDIAKNIQYF. The CDR3 coding sequence is TGTGCCAGCAGCCTAGACATTGCCAAAAACATTCAGTACTTC. Supplemented by reference TRBV5-6 and TRBJ2-4, the full variable domain reads DAGVTQSPTHLIKTRGQQVTLRCSPKSGHDTVSWYQQALGQGPQFIFQYYEEEERQRGNFPDRFSGHQFPNYSSELNVNALLLGDSALYLCASSLDIAKNIQYFGAGTRLSVL.